A selection of T cell receptor beta chains follows, all from one sample in a study of T cell responses to AZD1222 COVID-19 vaccine. Clones were read by immunoSEQ multiplex PCR, and TCRdb kept only the in-frame ones, dropping some. The table has 120,000 to 150,000 clones, roughly 90% seen once. The sequencing used peripheral blood, collected on day 0 of AZD1222 vaccination. The receptors come from an adult in good health. Each CDR3 is given with its conserved first and last residue. A D gene is named only where the DNA matches it firmly. Part of the rows lack a size; the others show once, few, many or a class for expanded clones.

NA	TRBV27	once	TRBJ1-4	12	CASRDGSEKLFF	TGTGCCAGCCGGGACGGTTCCGAAAAACTGTTTTTT
NA	TRBV7-2	few	TRBJ1-2	16	CASSLEALRESYGYTF	TGTGCCAGCAGCTTAGAGGCACTGAGGGAATCGTATGGCTACACCTTC
NA	TRBV6-5	NA	TRBJ1-2	14	CASSWSRQYYGYTF	TGTGCCAGCAGTTGGTCGCGGCAATACTATGGCTACACCTTC
NA	TRBV24-1	NA	TRBJ2-1	14	CATSDARSSNEQFF	TGTGCCACCAGTGATGCCCGCAGCAGCAATGAGCAGTTCTTC
TRBD1	TRBV3-1/TRBV3-2	NA	TRBJ1-5	13	CASSTGQAQPQHF	TGTGCCAGCAGCACGGGACAGGCGCAGCCCCAGCATTTT
TRBD1	TRBV19	NA	TRBJ1-4	14	CASTSRDRNEKLFF	TGTGCCAGTACCTCGCGGGACAGGAATGAAAAACTGTTTTTT
NA	TRBV12-3/TRBV12-4	NA	TRBJ1-2	13	CASSLASMSGYTF	TGTGCCAGCAGTTTAGCTTCAATGTCGGGCTACACCTTC
NA	TRBV11-2	NA	TRBJ1-2	15	CASSEPGVPNYGYTF	TGTGCCAGCAGCGAGCCAGGGGTTCCTAACTATGGCTACACCTTC
NA	TRBV3-1/TRBV3-2	NA	TRBJ1-5	15	CASSQGTASNQPQHF	TGTGCCAGCAGCCAAGGGACAGCAAGCAATCAGCCCCAGCATTTT
NA	TRBV4-1	NA	TRBJ2-3	16	CASSQEGAGRSDTQYF	TGCGCCAGCAGCCAAGAGGGGGCAGGGAGGTCAGATACGCAGTATTTT
TRBD2	TRBV5-1	NA	TRBJ2-5	15	CASSWRLAGVETQYF	TGCGCCAGCAGCTGGAGACTAGCGGGAGTAGAGACCCAGTACTTC
NA	TRBV6-2/TRBV6-3	few	TRBJ2-5	15	CASSWGTSEQETQYF	TGTGCCAGCAGTTGGGGGACCAGCGAGCAAGAGACCCAGTACTTC
NA	TRBV30	NA	TRBJ1-4	13	CAWSEIPDTKLFF	TGTGCCTGGAGTGAAATTCCAGATACGAAACTGTTTTTT
TRBD1	TRBV5-4	NA	TRBJ2-5	14	CASSPDRVEETQYF	TGTGCCAGCAGTCCTGACAGGGTCGAAGAGACCCAGTACTTC
NA	TRBV24-1	NA	TRBJ2-7	11	CATSDSYEQYF	TGTGCCACCAGTGATTCCTACGAGCAGTACTTC
NA	TRBV10-1	NA	TRBJ2-3	16	CASTPTRSPSTDTQYF	TGCGCCAGCACTCCCACAAGGTCTCCCAGCACAGATACGCAGTATTTT
NA	TRBV11-2	NA	TRBJ2-1	15	CASSLVGQASNEQFF	TGTGCCAGCAGTCTAGTGGGCCAAGCCAGCAATGAGCAGTTCTTC
NA	TRBV15	NA	TRBJ2-7	15	CATSRERAGTYEQYF	TGTGCCACCAGCAGAGAACGGGCGGGGACCTACGAGCAGTACTTC
TRBD1	TRBV5-6	once	TRBJ1-5	16	CASSAQNRGGGQPQHF	TGTGCCAGCAGCGCCCAGAACAGGGGCGGGGGTCAGCCCCAGCATTTT
TRBD2	TRBV27	NA	TRBJ2-3	14	CASREGGYTDTQYF	TGTGCCAGCCGGGAGGGGGGATACACAGATACGCAGTATTTT
TRBD1	TRBV5-4	NA	TRBJ1-3	15	CASSSTGEGVNTIYF	TGTGCCAGCAGTAGCACAGGGGAAGGGGTAAACACCATATATTTT
NA	TRBV6-2/TRBV6-3	NA	TRBJ1-4	15	CASSIGPTANEKLFF	TGTGCCAGCAGTATCGGGCCAACGGCGAATGAAAAACTGTTTTTT
NA	TRBV5-6	NA	TRBJ1-2	16	CASSPGGGTRYYGYTF	TGTGCCAGCAGCCCGGGCGGGGGGACGAGGTACTATGGCTACACCTTC
TRBD1	TRBV7-9	few	TRBJ1-1	15	CASSTPGGSNTEAFF	TGTGCCAGCAGCACGCCAGGGGGCAGCAACACTGAAGCTTTCTTT
TRBD2	TRBV19	NA	TRBJ2-5	17	CASTGGVTSGLQETQYF	TGTGCCAGTACGGGAGGGGTGACCTCAGGTCTCCAAGAGACCCAGTACTTC
TRBD1	TRBV10-1	once	TRBJ2-3	15	CASGDPGQNTDTQYF	TGCGCCAGCGGAGACCCGGGACAGAACACAGATACGCAGTATTTT
NA	TRBV28	NA	TRBJ1-2	16	CASSLPALAVSWGYTF	TGTGCCAGCAGTTTACCGGCTTTGGCAGTCTCTTGGGGCTACACCTTC
TRBD1	TRBV5-5	NA	TRBJ2-7	14	CASSSGTGAYEQYF	TGTGCCAGCAGCTCCGGGACAGGGGCCTACGAGCAGTACTTC
TRBD1	TRBV5-5	NA	TRBJ1-2	15	CASSLETGRVGGYTF	TGTGCCAGCAGCTTGGAGACAGGGAGGGTCGGTGGCTACACCTTC
TRBD2	TRBV5-1	NA	TRBJ2-7	18	CASSLLGLAGHPISEQYF	TGCGCCAGCAGCCTACTAGGGTTAGCGGGTCACCCTATCTCCGAGCAGTACTTC
NA	TRBV18	NA	TRBJ1-5	16	CASSPPSAGPNQPQHF	TGTGCCAGCTCACCACCTTCCGCAGGGCCCAATCAGCCCCAGCATTTT
NA	TRBV11-2	NA	TRBJ1-2	13	CASSLDSSGGYTF	TGTGCCAGCAGCCTCGACAGTTCTGGTGGCTACACCTTC
NA	TRBV30	once	TRBJ2-3	14	CAWSVGGGSDTQYF	TGTGCCTGGAGTGTCGGGGGCGGGTCAGATACGCAGTATTTT
TRBD1	TRBV10-2	NA	TRBJ1-2	17	CASSEGTGAVRAYGYTF	TGCGCCAGCAGTGAGGGGACAGGGGCCGTCCGGGCCTATGGCTACACCTTC
TRBD2	TRBV5-1	few	TRBJ2-5	16	CASSLATSGIEETQYF	TGCGCCAGCAGCTTGGCTACTAGCGGGATCGAAGAGACCCAGTACTTC
NA	TRBV19	once	TRBJ1-1	13	CASSSTVNTEAFF	TGTGCCAGTAGTTCGACGGTGAACACTGAAGCTTTCTTT
TRBD2	TRBV9	NA	TRBJ2-1	16	CASSVAILAGDGEQFF	TGTGCCAGCAGCGTAGCTATCCTAGCGGGAGATGGTGAGCAGTTCTTC
NA	TRBV4-3	NA	TRBJ1-2	14	CASSLGRVDDGYTF	TGCGCCAGCAGCTTGGGCAGGGTAGACGATGGCTACACCTTC
TRBD1	TRBV15	once	TRBJ2-3	19	CATSRGVTGTGGIGDTQYF	TGTGCCACCAGCAGAGGGGTCACCGGGACAGGGGGAATCGGGGATACGCAGTATTTT
NA	TRBV6-5	NA	TRBJ1-1	14	CASSYSEGNTEAFF	TGTGCCAGCAGTTACAGTGAGGGGAACACTGAAGCTTTCTTT
NA	TRBV2	NA	TRBJ1-4	15	CASSQYQGTNEKLFF	TGTGCCAGCAGTCAATACCAGGGGACTAATGAAAAACTGTTTTTT
TRBD2	TRBV6-5	NA	TRBJ2-1	14	CASSYWREIGEQFF	TGTGCCAGCAGTTATTGGCGGGAGATCGGTGAGCAGTTCTTC
NA	TRBV5-5	few	TRBJ1-1	16	CASSLRGAGGNTEAFF	TGTGCCAGCAGCTTGAGGGGGGCCGGGGGGAACACTGAAGCTTTCTTT
NA	TRBV21-1	NA	TRBJ2-7	14	CASNGCGGVYEQYF	TGTGCCAGCAACGGGTGTGGGGGGGTCTACGAGCAGTACTTC
NA	TRBV18	NA	TRBJ1-1	16	CASSPSTDRLNTEAFF	TGTGCCAGCTCACCCTCCACAGACAGACTGAACACTGAAGCTTTCTTT
NA	TRBV9	NA	TRBJ1-3	11	CASSVGDTIYF	TGTGCCAGCAGCGTGGGGGACACCATATATTTT
TRBD2	TRBV6-2/TRBV6-3	NA	TRBJ2-1	14	CASSYKREGNEQFF	TGTGCCAGCAGTTATAAGCGGGAGGGCAATGAGCAGTTCTTC
NA	TRBV20-1	NA	TRBJ2-7	11	CSARGPYEQYF	TGCAGTGCTAGAGGCCCCTACGAGCAGTACTTC
TRBD1	TRBV28	NA	TRBJ2-3	14	CASKFRGLTDTQYF	TGTGCCAGCAAATTCAGGGGGCTTACAGATACGCAGTATTTT
NA	TRBV3-1/TRBV3-2	few	TRBJ2-5	14	CASSQATEGETQYF	TGTGCCAGCAGCCAAGCTACGGAGGGGGAGACCCAGTACTTC
TRBD1	TRBV6-5	NA	TRBJ1-5	15	CASSFGTGDNQPQHF	TGTGCCAGCAGTTTCGGGACAGGTGACAATCAGCCCCAGCATTTT
TRBD1	TRBV14	NA	TRBJ1-2	14	CASSQMGQNYGYTF	TGTGCCAGCAGCCAAATGGGACAGAACTATGGCTACACCTTC
NA	TRBV30	NA	TRBJ2-7	11	CACGKMYEQYF	TGTGCCTGTGGAAAGATGTACGAGCAGTACTTC
NA	TRBV5-8	NA	TRBJ1-2	15	CASWGLSFANYGYTF	TGTGCCAGCTGGGGACTTTCCTTTGCTAACTATGGCTACACCTTC
TRBD1	TRBV30	NA	TRBJ1-2	14	CAWSVLTGGGGYTF	TGTGCCTGGAGTGTACTTACAGGGGGCGGCGGCTACACCTTC
TRBD1	TRBV19	few	TRBJ1-2	14	CASSVTGTGGSYTF	TGTGCCAGTAGTGTCACGGGGACAGGGGGCAGCTACACCTTC
TRBD1	TRBV3-1/TRBV3-2	NA	TRBJ1-5	15	CASSQGTGSNQPQHF	TGTGCCAGCAGCCAAGGGACAGGGTCCAATCAGCCCCAGCATTTT
NA	TRBV10-3	NA	TRBJ1-3	14	CAISEQGQGNTIYF	TGTGCCATCAGTGAACAAGGGCAGGGAAACACCATATATTTT
NA	TRBV7-9	NA	TRBJ2-1	15	CASSLVSGRHSEQFF	TGTGCCAGCAGCTTAGTTTCAGGGAGGCATTCTGAGCAGTTCTTC